This is a list of T cell receptor beta chains from one sample in a study of shared clonotypes between healthy human individuals. The data were produced by immunoSEQ multiplex PCR, yet TCRdb's version contains in-frame clones alone and is incomplete. The sample carries approximately 1.1 million clones, 78% recorded once. The sample taken for sequencing was memory CD4+ T cells from PBMCs. Source of these receptors: a man younger than 30 in good health. Some clones in this sample may be carry-over from other donors' samples. Both conserved end residues are part of each CDR3. The D gene is left open where the match is weak. Clone size is not always given. Where it is, it says once, few, many or a class for expanded clones.

TRBV5-1	few	TRBJ2-5	-	TGCGCCAGCAGCTTGGATCAAGAGACCCAGTACTTC	CASSLDQETQYF
TRBV30	-	TRBJ2-1	-	TGTGCCTGGACTGACGACCTTGGGCGGTGGCAGTTCTTC	CAWTDDLGRWQFF
TRBV6-5	-	TRBJ1-5	-	TGTGCCAGCAGTTACTCCATCTATAGCAATCAGCCCCAGCATTTT	CASSYSIYSNQPQHF
TRBV7-9	-	TRBJ1-1	-	TGTGCCAGCACCGCTTGGGTGAACACTGAAGCTTTCTTT	CASTAWVNTEAFF
TRBV28	-	TRBJ2-3	TRBD1	TGTGCCCCCCAAGCGCCGGCAGGGGGCGCGGGAGATACGCAGTATTTT	CAPQAPAGGAGDTQYF
TRBV9	-	TRBJ2-2	-	TGTGCCAGCAGCGTAGGGGAAGCGAACACCGGGGAGCTGTTTTTT	CASSVGEANTGELFF
TRBV29-1	-	TRBJ2-1	-	TGCAGCGTTGAAGAGTCCCTTCACAATGAGCAGTTCTTC	CSVEESLHNEQFF
TRBV19	-	TRBJ1-1	-	TGTGCCAGTAGTATGGGAAACGTAGAAGCTTTCTTT	CASSMGNVEAFF
TRBV4-1	-	TRBJ2-1	TRBD2	TGCGCCAGCAGCCAAGATGGCCTAGCGGTATACAATGAGCAGTTCTTC	CASSQDGLAVYNEQFF
TRBV5-6	-	TRBJ1-1	-	TGTGCCAGCAGCTTGGCGGCCGAGATTAAGGCTTTCTTT	CASSLAAEIKAFF
TRBV7-2	-	TRBJ2-7	-	TGTGCCAGCAGCTCCCACAACTACGAGCAGTACTTC	CASSSHNYEQYF
TRBV30	few	TRBJ1-2	-	TGTGCCTGGAGTACGGAGGGAAGTTATGGCTACACCTTC	CAWSTEGSYGYTF
TRBV30	-	TRBJ1-4	-	TGTGCCTGGAGTGGTTTGGGTGAAAAACTGTTTTTT	CAWSGLGEKLFF
TRBV7-2	-	TRBJ1-1	TRBD1	TGTGCCAGCAGCTATCTGACAGGGGGAGAAGCTTTCTTT	CASSYLTGGEAFF
TRBV7-6	-	TRBJ2-1	TRBD1	TGTGCCAGCAGCTCCCCCTCCCTCGGACAGGGGAGGAATGAGCAGTTCTTC	CASSSPSLGQGRNEQFF
TRBV5-1	-	TRBJ1-4	-	TGCGCCAGCAGCTTCGGGCGGGGAGCAGAAAAACTGTTTTTT	CASSFGRGAEKLFF
TRBV7-2	-	TRBJ2-3	-	TGTGCCAGCAGCTTTGATCCCTGGAACTACCGCACAGATACGCAGTATTTT	CASSFDPWNYRTDTQYF
TRBV6-1	-	TRBJ2-7	TRBD1	TGTGCCAGCAGTGAAGCGGGACAGGGGACCTACGAGCAGTACTTC	CASSEAGQGTYEQYF
TRBV28	-	TRBJ1-5	-	TGTGCCAGCAGTCTCCCAGCAGACTATCAGCCCCAGCATTTT	CASSLPADYQPQHF
TRBV27	once	TRBJ2-7	-	TGTGCCAGCAGTCCCCCCGGGATTAGAACCTACGAGCAGTACTTC	CASSPPGIRTYEQYF
TRBV5-1	-	TRBJ2-1	TRBD1	TGCGCCAGCAGTTACCGGCCCTCGGGACAGGGTCAGAATGAGCAGTTCTTC	CASSYRPSGQGQNEQFF
TRBV20-1	once	TRBJ2-1	-	TGCAGTGCTAGCCCGGTAGATGAGCAGTTCTTC	CSASPVDEQFF
TRBV9	few	TRBJ1-4	-	TGTGCCAGCAGCGTAGTTGGAGGACCTAATGAAAAACTGTTTTTT	CASSVVGGPNEKLFF
TRBV7-2	-	TRBJ2-5	-	TGTGCCAGCAGCGAGGGAATCCAAGAGACCCAGTACTTC	CASSEGIQETQYF
TRBV20-1	once	TRBJ2-1	TRBD2	TGCAGTGCTTTAGCGGGACGCAAGCAGTTCTTC	CSALAGRKQFF
TRBV11-2	-	TRBJ2-1	-	TGTGCCAGCAGCTTTGAGGGCACCTACAATGAGCAGTTCTTC	CASSFEGTYNEQFF
TRBV4-1	-	TRBJ2-7	-	TGCGCCAGCAGCCAACATTCTTGGGGCCAAAATACCTACGAGCAGTACTTC	CASSQHSWGQNTYEQYF
TRBV10-3	-	TRBJ1-5	-	TGTGCCATCAGGGAGTATAGCAATCAGCCCCAGCATTTT	CAIREYSNQPQHF
TRBV9	-	TRBJ1-1	TRBD1	TGTGCCAGCAGCGTAGGATTGAACAGGGGGCTTGTCACTGAAGCTTTCTTT	CASSVGLNRGLVTEAFF
TRBV29-1	-	TRBJ2-1	TRBD1	TGCAGCGTTGAAACCGGGACAGGGGGTTACAATGAGCAGTTCTTC	CSVETGTGGYNEQFF
TRBV30	-	TRBJ1-2	TRBD1	TGTGCCTGGAGTCCGACAGGGGGCATCGGCTACACCTTC	CAWSPTGGIGYTF
TRBV2	few	TRBJ1-3	-	TGTGCCTCATACAGGGGAAACACCATATATTTT	CASYRGNTIYF
TRBV5-4	-	TRBJ2-1	-	TGTGCCAGCAGCTTGAGGGGGAGCTACAATGAGCAGTTCTTC	CASSLRGSYNEQFF